This T cell receptor (beta chain) was sequenced in a study of untreated major depressive disorder. Overall study results and limits: Each subject's top five TRBV05-01 clones were all private. TRBV05-01 (Vbeta 5.1) usage was higher in CD4+ T cells of depressed patients than controls.

After removal of 2 bases from V and 5 bases from J, the junction contained 6 bases not matched to a gene. Germline V gene data show CDR1 as MNHEY and CDR2 as SVGAGI. The CDR3 consists of 16 residues. Each depressed patient was matched pairwise with a non-depressed control on sex, age, current smoking status and body mass index. As regards this clone: What it binds is not known.

TCRdb's copy holds only in-frame clones and misses some; the assay was immunoSEQ multiplex PCR. The sample contains roughly 13,000 clones, about 90% of which appear only once. Specimen: CD4+ T cells from PBMCs. The source of this sequence is a man aged 25 to 40 with major depressive disorder. This chain uses TRBV6-5 with TRBJ1-4; 9 nucleotides line up with TRBD1. CDR3 residues: CASSYGWGTGNEKLFF. The CDR3 DNA follows: TGTGCCAGCAGTTACGGTTGGGGGACAGGGAATGAAAAACTGTTTTTT.